This T cell receptor beta chain was captured by sequencing in a study of regulatory T cells in long-lasting Graves disease. Whole-study context: A definition of persistent Graves' disease required over 5 years of antithyroid drugs plus positive TSH receptor antibodies.

The CDR3 is made up of 13 amino acids. Germline V gene lookup returns CDR1 SGHDN and CDR2 FVKESK. With V trimmed by 0 bases and J by 8 bases, 1 base remained unmatched. HTBI primers from iRepertoire and Arm-PCR of CDR3 regions yielded the TCR beta libraries. MiXCR was run by TCRdb on the multiplex PCR reads, yielding one entry per CDR3 protein. This table has 400,000 to 500,000 distinct CDR3 sequences, roughly 21% appearing once. Time point noted: persistent/refractory GD, antithyroid drugs over 5 years with positive TRAb. Generation of the TCR library employed RNA extracted from PBMCs. Graves' disease diagnosis was established per American Thyroid Association guidelines. A remark on this clonotype: As yet, its antigen is unknown.

The study's findings and limits: Persistent Graves' disease cases displayed lower TCR diversity than newly diagnosed ones. Favored gene segments in persistent disease were TRBV28, TRBJ1-2 and TRBJ2-5.

This clonotype was obtained from a female donor with Graves disease. Specimen: peripheral blood mononuclear cells (PBMCs), collected when the disease was refractory, from a patient treated with antithyroid drugs. The V and J genes are TRBV14 and TRBJ2-4, with 7 nucleotides matching TRBD2. CDR3 sequence (DNA): TGTGCCAGCAGCCAAGATCGGGGGGACATTCAGTACTTC. Protein: CASSQDRGDIQYF.